This T cell receptor beta chain was obtained from a study of blood T cells in healthy people across ages. A second PCR, run for about 7 to 11 cycles, used a sample-barcoded 5' primer plus a J-beta primer mix. TCRdb used MiXCR to reprocess the 5' RACE reads, holding one entry per CDR3 protein. This sample yields more than 700,000 distinct CDR3 sequences, of which about 48% are seen a single time; 40% to 50% belongs to the top ten. V shed 2 bases and J shed 8 bases, with 8 bases lying between them. The CDR3 contains 12 residues. Germline lookup yields CDR1 SGHRS and CDR2 YFSETQ. The sequence was collected from an older man in good health. J is TRBJ2-1 and V is TRBV5-1; the D gene is possibly TRBD1 (5 bases). The material sequenced was blood. The CDR3 protein is CASSFLGDEQFF. The CDR3 DNA reads TGCGCCAGCAGCTTCTTAGGGGATGAGCAGTTCTTC. The full variable domain, in which reference TRBV5-1 and TRBJ2-1 provide the parts outside the CDR3, is KAGVTQTPRYLIKTRGQQVTLSCSPISGHRSVSWYQQTPGQGLQFLFEYFSETQRNKGNFPGRFSGRQFSNSRSEMNVSTLELGDSALYLCASSFLGDEQFFGPGTRLTVL.